This paragraph covers one TCR beta chain sequence. Its antigen is currently unknown. Germline lookup yields CDR1 LNHNV and CDR2 YYDKDF (reference sequence). This CDR3 has 16 residues. The V and J ends lost 3 bases and 5 bases, in that order; junction bases with no gene match: 10. The 5'RACE template-switching step produced TCR cDNA and added a universal primer site and UMIs. Each CDR3 protein gets one entry after TCRdb re-called the 5' RACE reads with MiXCR. The sample lists almost 600,000 distinct CDR3 sequences; roughly 12% were seen once. This entry comes from a study of T cells after yellow fever vaccination. General study points: A large majority of primary-vaccination clones showed up again after the booster (96% CD4, approximately 90% CD8).

The TCR was taken from a man aged 30 to 39 who received the YFV17D yellow fever vaccine. Material: PBMCs, obtained on the day of the yellow fever booster vaccination. This chain connects TRBV15 to TRBJ2-7; 10 positions agree with TRBD2. Here the CDR3 DNA reads TGTGCCACCAGCAGGTCCCAAGCGGGAGGGCCTCACGAGCAGTACTTC. Its protein product is CATSRSQAGGPHEQYF.